A selection of T cell receptor beta chains follows, all from one sample in a study of blood T cell repertoires in COVID-19. Method: immunoSEQ multiplex PCR; TCRdb's copy keeps in-frame clones and lacks some. The sample lists around 72,000 clones; 82% were seen once. Input material: peripheral blood. The receptor source for this set is a human donor in a cohort sampled during active COVID-19. Each CDR3 is given without its conserved first and last residue. The order of the fields is V gene, J gene, CDR3 protein.

>TRBV3-1/TRBV3-2|TRBJ2-1
ASSQERGYNEQF
>TRBV19|TRBJ2-7
ASNETGGKKQY
>TRBV4-1|TRBJ1-6
ASSPSPSDRGSPLH
>TRBV4-3|TRBJ1-5
ASSQGQSQPQH
>TRBV4-1|TRBJ2-2
ASSQLEANTGELF
>TRBV5-5|TRBJ2-7
ASSLLPGGARSNHEQY
>TRBV7-2|TRBJ2-7
ASSFAGARYEQY
>TRBV4-2|TRBJ1-2
ASSQAAAADYGYT
>TRBV18|TRBJ2-2
ASSPRTPGTGVLAGELF
>TRBV11-2|TRBJ2-7
ASSFSGSPYEQY
>TRBV4-1|TRBJ1-2
ASSLIRGHGYT
>TRBV27|TRBJ2-7
ASSLRAGGGEQY
>TRBV27|TRBJ1-5
ASSPKGDQPQH
>TRBV11-2|TRBJ1-1
ASSAGILNTEAF
>TRBV3-1/TRBV3-2|TRBJ2-1
ASSQDALAGGREQF
>TRBV27|TRBJ2-7
ASRDASGGFYEQY
>TRBV5-1|TRBJ2-7
ASRTASDYEQY